This is a list of T cell receptor beta chains from one sample in a study of T cell responses to AZD1222 COVID-19 vaccine. Measured with immunoSEQ multiplex PCR; TCRdb has only the in-frame clones, and not every one. In the table there are 85,000 to 100,000 clones, 85% to 95% of which are singletons. The starting material was peripheral blood, obtained on day 0 of AZD1222 vaccination. The receptors originated from an adult in good health. CDR3s include the opening cysteine and the closing phenylalanine or tryptophan. D genes are given only for firm matches. Size tells how often a clone was seen (once, few, many) or the class of an expanded clone, and some rows leave it out.

>TRBJ1-2|.|TRBV20-1|.|11
CSGRQNYGYTF
TGCAGTGGGCGACAGAACTATGGCTACACCTTC
>TRBJ2-7|TRBD2|TRBV11-3|.|14
CASSPGTSPYEQYF
TGTGCCAGCAGCCCCGGGACTAGTCCCTACGAGCAGTACTTC
>TRBJ1-1|.|TRBV5-1|.|14
CASSFGATAGKAFF
TGCGCCAGCAGCTTTGGTGCGACGGCAGGAAAAGCTTTCTTT
>TRBJ1-4|.|TRBV5-1|.|16
CASSLGSHVRDEKLFF
TGCGCCAGCAGCCTGGGCTCCCACGTGAGGGATGAAAAACTGTTTTTT
>TRBJ1-1|.|TRBV10-3|.|13
CAISAGEGTEAFF
TGTGCCATCAGTGCTGGGGAGGGCACTGAAGCTTTCTTT
>TRBJ2-7|.|TRBV11-2|.|14
CASTLVGRTYEQYF
TGTGCCAGCACCCTCGTGGGCAGAACCTACGAGCAGTACTTC
>TRBJ2-7|.|TRBV10-3|.|14
CAITRGVFSYEQYF
TGTGCCATCACCCGCGGGGTTTTTTCCTACGAGCAGTACTTC
>TRBJ2-5|.|TRBV29-1|.|13
CSVDWQGRETQYF
TGCAGCGTTGACTGGCAGGGAAGAGAGACCCAGTACTTC
>TRBJ1-1|TRBD1|TRBV6-6|.|14
CASSMGQWNTEAFF
TGTGCCAGCAGTATGGGACAGTGGAACACTGAAGCTTTCTTT
>TRBJ1-1|.|TRBV29-1|.|14
CSVDGGQPNTEAFF
TGCAGCGTTGATGGTGGACAGCCGAACACTGAAGCTTTCTTT
>TRBJ1-2|.|TRBV4-1|.|15
CASSSSGGTNYGYTF
TGCGCCAGCAGCTCAAGCGGGGGTACTAACTATGGCTACACCTTC
>TRBJ2-3|.|TRBV15|.|16
CATSRDMADPTDTQYF
TGTGCCACCAGCAGAGATATGGCAGATCCCACAGATACGCAGTATTTT
>TRBJ1-6|.|TRBV3-1/TRBV3-2|.|15
CASSHWESRDSPLHF
TGTGCCAGCAGCCATTGGGAGTCGCGGGATTCACCCCTCCACTTT
>TRBJ2-6|.|TRBV11-2|.|12
CASSPGANVLTF
TGTGCCAGCAGCCCTGGGGCCAACGTCCTGACTTTC
>TRBJ2-1|TRBD2|TRBV7-3|.|16
CASSPLLAGGDNEQFF
TGTGCCAGCAGCCCCCTCCTAGCGGGGGGAGACAATGAGCAGTTCTTC
>TRBJ2-1|TRBD2|TRBV7-9|.|17
CASSHPGLAFSYNEQFF
TGTGCCAGCAGCCATCCGGGACTAGCGTTCTCCTACAATGAGCAGTTCTTC
>TRBJ1-1|.|TRBV28|.|14
CASSLQGTNTEAFF
TGTGCCAGCAGCCTCCAGGGTACGAACACTGAAGCTTTCTTT
>TRBJ1-2|TRBD1|TRBV20-1|.|11
CSAGTGYGYTF
TGCAGTGCTGGGACAGGCTATGGCTACACCTTC
>TRBJ1-6|TRBD1|TRBV2|.|16
CASSLDRGLGDSPLHF
TGTGCCAGCAGTTTGGACAGGGGTTTGGGGGATTCACCCCTCCACTTT
>TRBJ1-5|.|TRBV28|.|14
CASRPAGINQPQHF
TGTGCCAGCAGACCGGCAGGGATCAATCAGCCCCAGCATTTT
>TRBJ2-5|TRBD2|TRBV3-1/TRBV3-2|.|17
CASSQARGLAGKETQYF
TGTGCCAGCAGCCAAGCAAGGGGACTAGCGGGTAAGGAGACCCAGTACTTC
>TRBJ1-3|.|TRBV14|.|14
CASSQHYSGNTIYF
TGTGCCAGCAGCCAACATTACTCTGGAAACACCATATATTTT
>TRBJ1-1|.|TRBV27|.|12
CASSLGGGEAFF
TGTGCCAGCAGTTTAGGCGGGGGTGAAGCTTTCTTT
>TRBJ1-4|TRBD1|TRBV19|.|14
CASSVTGSGEKLFF
TGTGCCAGTAGTGTGACAGGGTCAGGGGAAAAACTGTTTTTT
>TRBJ2-1|.|TRBV6-5|.|14
CASRLDIQGREQFF
TGTGCCAGCAGACTTGATATACAGGGTCGTGAGCAGTTCTTC
>TRBJ2-1|.|TRBV5-1|.|11
CASKADNEQFF
TGCGCCAGCAAGGCGGACAATGAGCAGTTCTTC
>TRBJ2-1|TRBD1|TRBV7-3|.|19
CASSLTRGSPGTGRNEQFF
TGTGCCAGCAGCTTAACCCGCGGAAGCCCCGGGACAGGGAGGAATGAGCAGTTCTTC
>TRBJ2-1|.|TRBV5-4|.|12
CASSLVYNEQFF
TGTGCCAGCAGCTTGGTCTACAATGAGCAGTTCTTC
>TRBJ1-5|.|TRBV4-2|.|13
CASSQVARWPQHF
TGTGCCAGCAGCCAAGTTGCTAGGTGGCCCCAGCATTTT
>TRBJ2-3|TRBD2|TRBV10-3|.|19
CAISESMAGGLGSTDTQYF
TGTGCCATCAGTGAGTCGATGGCGGGGGGCCTGGGTAGCACAGATACGCAGTATTTT
>TRBJ1-4|.|TRBV28|.|12
CASSLGTGKLFF
TGTGCCAGCAGTCTGGGGACGGGAAAACTGTTTTTT
>TRBJ1-1|TRBD1|TRBV3-1/TRBV3-2|.|17
CASSQTYRGAGLTEAFF
TGTGCCAGCAGCCAAACATACAGGGGGGCCGGACTAACTGAAGCTTTCTTT
>TRBJ1-4|.|TRBV24-1|.|15
CATRRLRATNEKLFF
TGTGCCACCAGAAGACTACGTGCAACTAATGAAAAACTGTTTTTT
>TRBJ1-3|.|TRBV27|.|16
CASSLRGPPSGNTIYF
TGTGCCAGCAGTTTACGGGGACCCCCCTCTGGAAACACCATATATTTT
>TRBJ1-1|TRBD1|TRBV5-5|.|15
CASYRSGTGGTEAFF
TGTGCCAGCTACCGTTCCGGGACAGGGGGCACTGAAGCTTTCTTT
>TRBJ2-7|.|TRBV7-9|.|14
CASSPSGQLYEQYF
TGTGCCAGCAGCCCGTCGGGTCAACTATACGAGCAGTACTTC
>TRBJ1-3|TRBD1|TRBV9|once|16
CASSVTPGQGSNTIYF
TGTGCCAGCAGCGTAACACCGGGACAGGGGAGTAACACCATATATTTT
>TRBJ1-4|.|TRBV14|.|12
CASSQDYEKLFF
TGTGCCAGCAGCCAAGATTATGAAAAACTGTTTTTT
>TRBJ1-5|TRBD1|TRBV19|once|15
CASSPRGQGSQPQHF
TGTGCCAGTAGTCCAAGGGGACAGGGAAGCCAGCCCCAGCATTTT
>TRBJ1-2|.|TRBV14|.|14
CASSPSPVIYGYTF
TGTGCCAGCAGCCCCTCCCCCGTCATCTATGGCTACACCTTC
>TRBJ1-4|TRBD1|TRBV5-1|.|16
CASSYAGTGVNEKLFF
TGCGCCAGCAGCTACGCCGGGACAGGAGTTAATGAAAAACTGTTTTTT
>TRBJ2-7|TRBD2|TRBV4-3|.|16
CASSQDRLAGLGEQYF
TGCGCCAGCAGCCAGGATCGACTAGCGGGGCTAGGGGAGCAGTACTTC
>TRBJ1-5|.|TRBV7-2|.|14
CASSRDRGAQPQHF
TGTGCCAGCAGCCGGGACCGAGGGGCTCAGCCCCAGCATTTT
>TRBJ1-3|TRBD1|TRBV19|.|14
CASSETGGGNTIYF
TGTGCCAGTAGTGAAACAGGGGGAGGAAACACCATATATTTT
>TRBJ1-1|.|TRBV9|.|13
CASSPVGGSEAFF
TGTGCCAGCAGCCCAGTTGGGGGTTCTGAAGCTTTCTTT
>TRBJ1-5|.|TRBV2|.|14
CASSGLRMEQPQHF
TGTGCCAGCAGTGGGTTAAGAATGGAACAGCCCCAGCATTTT
>TRBJ2-2|TRBD1|TRBV5-5|.|15
CASSMGQGNTGELFF
TGTGCCAGCAGCATGGGACAGGGGAACACCGGGGAGCTGTTTTTT
>TRBJ1-6|.|TRBV10-3|.|14
CAIGLGQAPSPLHF
TGTGCCATCGGGTTAGGCCAGGCCCCATCACCCCTCCACTTT